This entry lists 23 T cell receptor beta chains sequenced from one sample in a study of T cells in Graves' hyperthyroidism and ophthalmopathy. The CDR3 regions of TCR beta were amplified from RNA transcripts. HTBI primers were employed in a first-round RT-PCR of the TCR CDR3. TCRdb re-called the multiplex PCR reads with MiXCR, one entry per CDR3 protein. This sample has 700,000 to 850,000 distinct CDR3 sequences, with about 35% found just once. The material sequenced was blood. These receptors were obtained from a middle-aged woman with Graves' hyperthyroidism.

The rearrangement uses TRBV27 and TRBJ1-5; D is unresolved. Trimming stripped 0 bases from V and 7 bases from J, with 10 bases between. Per germline, CDR1 MNHEY and CDR2 SMNVEV (reference sequence). The CDR3 loop spans 14 amino acids. The CDR3 reads CASSLSPGGQPQHF. DNA for the CDR3: TGTGCCAGCAGTTTATCCCCAGGCGGGCAGCCCCAGCATTTT.

The genes are TRBV6-2 or TRBV6-3 and TRBJ1-1; unclear D gene. The CDR3 spans 16 residues. V was trimmed by 3 bases and J by 1 base, leaving 15 bases between them. In germline, CDR1 is MNHEY, CDR2 SVGEGT. Here the CDR3 reads CASSYTSGGSNTEAFF. CDR3 bases: TGTGCCAGCAGTTATACATCCGGAGGATCGAACACTGAAGCTTTCTTT.

This chain connects TRBV7-3 to TRBJ1-1; D unclear. The CDR3 loop spans 15 amino acids. Looked up from germline, CDR1 is SGHTA and CDR2 is FQGTGA. Trimming stripped 5 bases from V and 6 bases from J, with 19 bases between. In DNA, the CDR3 is TGTGCCAGCAGCCGTGGCAGGAGGATCGGCGCTGAAGCTTTCTTT. Amino acid sequence: CASSRGRRIGAEAFF.

Details on this clonotype: A read error may be the cause here, since a much bigger clone is one base away. The chain joins TRBV7-2 to TRBJ2-5; D perhaps matches TRBD1 (6 bases). Germline values: CDR1 SGHTA, CDR2 FQGNSA. The CDR3 is 14 amino acids. Between the trimmed V and J ends, which lost 5 bases and 3 bases, there was a span of 13 bases. The CDR3 protein is CASSRVTGKETQYF. CDR3 DNA sequence: TGTGCCAGCAGCCGCGTGACAGGCAAAGAGACCCAGTACTTC. Variable domain in full (rest from reference TRBV7-2 and TRBJ2-5): GAGVSQSPSNKVTEKGKDVELRCDPISGHTALYWYRQSLGQGLEFLIYFQGNSAPDKSGLPSDRFSAERTGGSVSTLTIQRTQQEDSAVYLCASSRVTGKETQYFGPGTRLLVL.

This chain links TRBV11-2 with TRBJ2-3; D unclear. The CDR3 covers 13 residues. V was shortened by 1 base and J by 4 bases, with 6 bases between the two germline ends. Germline V gene lookup returns CDR1 SGHAT and CDR2 FQNNGV. CDR3 DNA sequence: TGTGCCAGCAGCTTAGGTTTCGCAGATACGCAGTATTTT. Its translation is CASSLGFADTQYF.

This clonotype was counted a few times. This chain joins TRBV7-2 and TRBJ2-7; TRBD1 matches at 9 bases. There are 15 residues in the CDR3. The germline gives CDR1 SGHTA, CDR2 FQGNSA. V gave up 5 bases and J gave up 1 base; unmatched junction bases: 6. DNA for the CDR3: TGTGCCAGCAGCCCCGGGACAGGGTTTTCCTACGAGCAGTACTTC. As protein: CASSPGTGFSYEQYF.

V usage is TRBV6-2 or TRBV6-3 and J usage is TRBJ1-1; a possible D gene is TRBD1 (5 bases). The CDR3 contains 14 residues. Germline CDR1 and CDR2: MNHEY and SVGEGT. V gave up 2 bases and J gave up 6 bases, with 13 bases separating them. The CDR3 bases are TGTGCCAGCAGTTACCTCTGGGACCGTCCTGAAGCTTTCTTT. Translation: CASSYLWDRPEAFF.

This clonotype was picked up many times. V gene TRBV5-5 combines with J gene TRBJ1-1; D call uncertain. This CDR3 has 13 residues. The ends were cut back, 4 bases at V and 8 bases at J, with 15 bases in the middle. Germline V gene sequence: CDR1 SGHKS, CDR2 YYEKEE (reference sequence). As DNA, the CDR3 is TGTGCCAGCAGCGGAGGGTTGGCAGAAGAAGCTTTCTTT. Encoded protein: CASSGGLAEEAFF. Variable domain in full (rest from reference TRBV5-5 and TRBJ1-1): DAGVTQSPTHLIKTRGQQVTLRCSPISGHKSVSWYQQVLGQGPQFIFQYYEKEERGRGNFPDRFSARQFPNYSSELNVNALLLGDSALYLCASSGGLAEEAFFGQGTRLTVV.

The table lists this clonotype with many counts. This chain connects TRBV7-9 to TRBJ2-7; the match to TRBD2 covers 7 bases. CDR1 is SEHNR, CDR2 FQNEAQ, per germline (reference sequence). Trimming removed 4 bases from V and 3 bases from J; junction bases left unmatched: 9. This CDR3 has 15 residues. Written as DNA, the CDR3 is TGTGCCAGCAGCTCCACCCAAAGCGGGAACTACGAGCAGTACTTC. Translated, it gives CASSSTQSGNYEQYF.

This clonotype was counted at least ten times. This chain connects TRBV10-3 to TRBJ2-2; D is uncertain. The germline gives CDR1 ENHRY, CDR2 SYGVKD. The V and J ends lost 0 bases and 1 base respectively, with 9 bases between them. CDR3 length equals 16 residues. CDR3 sequence: CAISESLAENTGELFF. For the CDR3, the DNA is TGTGCCATCAGTGAGTCGTTAGCCGAGAACACCGGGGAGCTGTTTTTT.

This sequence joins TRBV10-3 and TRBJ1-6, with a possible D match to TRBD1 (5 bases). V was trimmed by 4 bases and J by 8 bases, leaving 9 bases between them. Looked up from germline, CDR1 is ENHRY and CDR2 is SYGVKD. There are 13 residues in the CDR3. CDR3 in DNA: TGTGCCATCAGTGCGGGGGGATATTCACCCCTCCACTTT. As protein: CAISAGGYSPLHF.

The gene calls are TRBV4-2 and TRBJ1-2; the match to TRBD1 covers 7 bases. The V gene end was trimmed by 4 bases and the J gene end by 4 bases; junction bases not matched to a gene: 12. CDR1 is LGHNA, CDR2 YNFKEQ, per germline. The CDR3 is 16 residues long. The CDR3 sequence: CASSLRTGPSAYGYTF. The CDR3 DNA reads TGTGCCAGCAGCCTACGGACAGGCCCAAGCGCCTATGGCTACACCTTC.

This clonotype has a handful of counts. The chain carries TRBV29-1 and TRBJ2-7; 7 bases agree with TRBD1. The germline gives CDR1 SQVTM, CDR2 ANQGSEA. Losses at the gene ends were 7 bases for V and 4 bases for J; bases not matched to a gene: 7. This CDR3 spans 12 amino acids. For the CDR3, the DNA is TGCAGCGCCTCCAGGGGGTTGTACGAGCAGTACTTC. It specifies CSASRGLYEQYF.

This clonotype was seen at least ten times. The gene calls are TRBV10-3 and TRBJ2-6; D call uncertain. V dropped 6 bases and J dropped 0 bases, with 12 bases sitting between them. Germline CDR1 reads ENHRY; CDR2 reads SYGVKD. There are 16 residues in the CDR3. The DNA for the CDR3 is TGTGCCATCAGCCTGGACGGTTTCTCTGGGGCCAACGTCCTGACTTTC. It is translated as CAISLDGFSGANVLTF.

Only a few counts were recorded for this clonotype. The chain carries TRBV7-9 and TRBJ1-2; TRBD1 agrees at 8 bases. The CDR3 is 16 residues long. The germline gives CDR1 SEHNR, CDR2 FQNEAQ (reference sequence). The V gene end was trimmed by 4 bases and the J gene end by 7 bases; junction bases not matched to a gene: 14. The CDR3: CASSYGPGTGWGGYTF. Here the CDR3 DNA reads TGTGCCAGCAGCTACGGACCCGGGACAGGATGGGGTGGCTACACCTTC.

The genes are TRBV7-9 and TRBJ1-6; D not certain. Deletions cut 5 bases from V and 5 bases from J, with 25 bases between. Germline CDR1 is SEHNR and CDR2 is FQNEAQ (reference sequence). The CDR3 runs 19 residues. The CDR3 DNA reads as TGTGCCAGCAGCCAAGTAACTGGAGGCTCCTACGAGCATAATTCACCCCTCCACTTT. This translates into CASSQVTGGSYEHNSPLHF.

CDR3 coding DNA: TGCGCCAGCAGTGCCGGGACAGGGGACTCCTACGAGCAGTACTTC. The encoded protein is CASSAGTGDSYEQYF. V is TRBV10-2 and J is TRBJ2-7; 10 bases map to TRBD1. V lost 4 bases to trimming and J lost 0 bases; unmatched junction nucleotides: 3. Germline values: CDR1 WSHSY, CDR2 SAAADI. The CDR3 length is 15 residues.

V usage is TRBV15 and J usage is TRBJ2-5; D is undetermined. The germline gives CDR1 LNHNV, CDR2 YYDKDF (reference sequence). V lost 3 bases and J 1 base, leaving 18 bases between the germline ends. The CDR3 spans 17 residues. Here the CDR3 reads CATSSQTPRPGQETQYF. CDR3 nucleotides: TGTGCCACCAGCAGCCAAACCCCGCGACCGGGCCAAGAGACCCAGTACTTC.

The chain recombines TRBV28 with TRBJ1-2; a possible D gene is TRBD1 (5 bases). Germline V gene data show CDR1 as MDHEN and CDR2 as SYDVKM. The CDR3 has 15 residues. V was trimmed by 5 bases and J by 7 bases, leaving 20 bases between them. The CDR3 here is CASSPPSRDGSGYTF. Written as DNA, the CDR3 is TGTGCCAGCAGTCCCCCCAGCAGGGATGGAAGTGGCTACACCTTC.

The chain recombines TRBV29-1 with TRBJ2-7; D is possibly TRBD2 (7 bases). Germline CDR1 SQVTM, CDR2 ANQGSEA. Deletions cut 8 bases from V and 5 bases from J, with 19 bases between. The CDR3 spans 13 residues. CDR3 nucleotide sequence: TGCAGCTTATTGGGGGGGCTCGGGAACGAGCAGTACTTC. Amino acid sequence: CSLLGGLGNEQYF.

V gene TRBV7-9 combines with J gene TRBJ2-2; D might be TRBD1 (6 bases). The germline V gene encodes CDR1 SEHNR and CDR2 FQNEAQ (reference sequence). Trimming removed 2 bases from V and 1 base from J, with 14 bases in between. This CDR3 has 17 amino acids. CDR3 in DNA: TGTGCCAGCAGCTTAAAAGCCTTCAGGGGGAACACCGGGGAGCTGTTTTTT. Translated: CASSLKAFRGNTGELFF. The entire variable domain, with the rest obtained from reference TRBV7-9 and TRBJ2-2, is as follows: DTGVSQNPRHKITKRGQNVTFRCDPISEHNRLYWYRQTLGQGPEFLTYFQNEAQLEKSRLLSDRFSAERPKGSFSTLEIQRTEQGDSAMYLCASSLKAFRGNTGELFFGEGSRLTVL.

There are a few counts of this clonotype. The rearrangement uses TRBV6-2 or TRBV6-3 and TRBJ1-5, with a possible D match to TRBD1 (6 bases). Germline CDR1 is MNHEY and CDR2 is SVGEGT. The V and J ends lost 0 bases and 2 bases respectively, with 8 bases between them. The CDR3 sequence is 15 residues long. The CDR3: CASSYSDSRNQPQHF. CDR3 in DNA: TGTGCCAGCAGTTACTCGGACAGCCGCAATCAGCCCCAGCATTTT.

This clonotype was seen many times. CDR3 amino acids: CSAFAGQHYEQYF. The CDR3 DNA follows: TGCAGTGCCTTTGCGGGACAGCACTACGAGCAGTACTTC. The chain couples TRBV20-1 to TRBJ2-7; a possible D gene is TRBD1 (7 bases). From germline, CDR1 is DFQATT and CDR2 SNEGSKA (reference sequence). The germline V and J ends were trimmed by 6 bases and 3 bases, with 15 bases remaining between them. The CDR3 runs to 13 residues.